Listed below are T cell receptor beta chains from one sample, sequenced in a study of OX40 agonist ivuxolimab in advanced cancers. Generated by immunoSEQ multiplex PCR, the TCRdb table keeps only in-frame clones and is missing some. The sample consists of approximately 57,000 clones, 88% of them appearing once. The sequenced sample was CD4+ or CD8+ T cells sorted from blood, obtained in a trial of the OX40 agonist ivuxolimab. These receptor sequences come from an adult with an advanced solid tumor such as melanoma, head and neck, liver or kidney cancer. Each CDR3 is given with its conserved first and last residue. D genes are given only for firm matches.

j_call | cdr3_length | d_call | v_call | cdr3_nt | cdr3_aa
TRBJ2-1 | 18 | NA | TRBV10-3 | TGTGCCGCCCGATCCGGGTCTACGACCTTTACCGTCTACAATGAGCAGTTCTTC | CAARSGSTTFTVYNEQFF
TRBJ2-5 | 10 | NA | TRBV20-1 | TGCAGTGCTAGACAAGAGACCCAGTACTTC | CSARQETQYF
TRBJ1-2 | 15 | NA | TRBV5-4 | TGTGCCAGCAGCTTGGATAGGGCTAGCCTCTATGGCTACACCTTC | CASSLDRASLYGYTF
TRBJ2-1 | 12 | NA | TRBV28 | TGTGCCAGCACAACCCGGCACAATGAGCAGTTCTTC | CASTTRHNEQFF
TRBJ2-7 | 15 | TRBD1 | TRBV18 | TGTGCCAGCTCATTTTCCGGGACAGGCCTTTACGAGCAGTACTTC | CASSFSGTGLYEQYF
TRBJ1-1 | 13 | NA | TRBV2 | TGTGCCAGACTACAGGCCGTCGACACTGAAGCTTTCTTT | CARLQAVDTEAFF
TRBJ1-5 | 15 | TRBD1 | TRBV27 | TGTGCCAGCAGTGCAGGGGGCAGCGGCAATCAGCCCCAGCATTTT | CASSAGGSGNQPQHF
TRBJ2-6 | 18 | NA | TRBV4-3 | TGCGCCAGCAGCCAAGATTGGGGGTCGCCCTCTGGGGCCAACGTCCTGACTTTC | CASSQDWGSPSGANVLTF
TRBJ2-1 | 15 | NA | TRBV30 | TGTGCCTCTGACTCTGAACTAGCTCCCTACAATGAGCAGTTCTTC | CASDSELAPYNEQFF
TRBJ2-3 | 17 | NA | TRBV7-9 | TGTGCCAGCAGCTTAAAAGATCCAACGTCGTTCACAGATACGCAGTATTTT | CASSLKDPTSFTDTQYF
TRBJ1-5 | 15 | NA | TRBV21-1 | TGTGCGTCGCACAGGGGGCGGACAGGGGATCAGCCCCAGCATTTT | CASHRGRTGDQPQHF
TRBJ1-1 | 14 | NA | TRBV30 | TGTGCCTGGGGCAGCACCGAGGGGGACACTGAAGCTTTCTTT | CAWGSTEGDTEAFF
TRBJ2-2 | 13 | TRBD1 | TRBV29-1 | TGCAGCGTTGACTCAGGGGGCACCGGGGAGCTGTTTTTT | CSVDSGGTGELFF
TRBJ2-5 | 15 | NA | TRBV7-2 | TGTGCCAGCAGCTTGGCGTCTAGCCCCCGGGAGACCCAGTACTTC | CASSLASSPRETQYF